This paragraph covers one T cell receptor (beta chain) sequence. Enrolled during active infection, Seattle patients were then followed longitudinally. The data originate from a study of blood T cell repertoires in COVID-19. Study summary: Specimens from acute and convalescent COVID-19 originated in the United States, Italy and Spain. T cells, B-cell-depleted T cells, or PBMCs supplied cDNA or gDNA.

Original data processing: For nucleated cells, counts were estimated from reference gene primer amplification. Here immunoSEQ multiplex PCR was the method, and the copy in TCRdb shows in-frame clones only, minus some. V and J calls plus clone size are reproduced from that table; the DNA served to infer D and trimming. The table shows 150,000 to 200,000 clones, with more than 75% occurring only once. V lost 2 bases, J lost 2 bases, and 7 bases lay in between. Germline-derived CDR1 and CDR2 are SGHVS and FQNEAQ. CDR3 size: 13 residues. This receptor was taken from a man aged 55 to 70 with COVID-19, enrolled during active disease. The chain is built from TRBV7-8 and TRBJ2-7, with no clear D. The sample taken for sequencing was peripheral blood. The CDR3 here is CASSLNPAYEQYF. CDR3 sequence (DNA): TGTGCCAGCAGCTTAAACCCGGCCTACGAGCAGTACTTC.